One sample yielded the 23 T cell receptor beta chains listed below, sequenced in a study of T cell responses to AZD1222 COVID-19 vaccine. Produced via immunoSEQ multiplex PCR; TCRdb's table is partial and in-frame only. The sample yields about 150,000 clones, 88% seen once. The sequencing used peripheral blood, collected on day 0 of AZD1222 vaccination. The receptors come from an adult in good health.

This clone appeared a single time. The V gene is TRBV2, the J gene TRBJ2-7; 10 bases line up with TRBD2. Germline V gene data show CDR1 as SNHLY and CDR2 as FYNNEI. J was trimmed by 6 bases and V by 7 bases; bases with no gene match: 6. There are 13 residues in the CDR3. The CDR3 here is CASKERGGGEQYF. DNA of the CDR3: TGTGCCAGCAAAGAGCGGGGGGGCGGCGAGCAGTACTTC.

This clone appeared once. This sequence joins TRBV7-8 and TRBJ2-1; 7 bases map to TRBD1. V lost 6 bases and J lost 9; bases outside the gene matches: 5. The CDR3 loop spans 12 amino acids. CDR1 and CDR2 from the germline V gene are SGHVS and FQNEAQ. This CDR3 is CASRDGQAEQFF. The CDR3 nucleotides read TGTGCCAGCAGAGACGGACAGGCTGAGCAGTTCTTC.

This chain joins TRBV6-1 and TRBJ2-5; no definite D call. Trimming pared 1 base from V and 2 bases from J, leaving 8 bases between. This CDR3 is 14 amino acids long. Germline CDR1 is MNHNS and CDR2 is SASEGT. For the CDR3, the DNA is TGTGCCAGCAGTGAAGGAGTAGGGCAAGAGACCCAGTACTTC. Translated: CASSEGVGQETQYF.

The V and J genes are TRBV10-3 and TRBJ1-2, with unresolved D. The CDR3 has 13 amino acids. V lost 0 bases and J 3 bases, leaving 5 bases between the germline ends. In germline, CDR1 is ENHRY, CDR2 SYGVKD. This CDR3 is CAISESTDYGYTF. In DNA form, the CDR3 reads TGTGCCATCAGTGAGTCAACCGACTATGGCTACACCTTC.

V and J are TRBV18 and TRBJ2-2; D is unclear. The V and J ends lost 8 bases and 1 base respectively, with 14 bases between them. In germline, CDR1 is KGHSH, CDR2 LQKENI. The CDR3 runs to 15 residues. The CDR3 coding sequence is TGTGCCAGCCACCTCGGCACAATGAACACCGGGGAGCTGTTTTTT. As protein: CASHLGTMNTGELFF.

This clone has only one observation. For the CDR3, the DNA is TGTGCCAGCAGTTCCTCAGGGGTAGGAACTTCACCCCTCCACTTT. Its protein product is CASSSSGVGTSPLHF. The chain is built from TRBV28 and TRBJ1-6, with D tentatively TRBD1 (6 bases). The CDR3 is 15 residues long. CDR1 and CDR2 (germline): MDHEN, SYDVKM. V was cut by 4 bases and J by 9 bases, with 16 bases left in between.

V is TRBV9 and J is TRBJ1-1; D ambiguous. Trimming removed 3 bases at V and 5 bases at J, with 17 bases between. Germline CDR1 and CDR2: SGDLS and YYNGEE. This CDR3 has 15 amino acids. For the CDR3, the DNA is TGTGCCAGCAGCGCCTCCCCGTCCTGGGGAACTGAAGCTTTCTTT. It encodes CASSASPSWGTEAFF.

The chain couples TRBV7-2 to TRBJ2-7, with TRBD2 identical over 7 bases. The V and J ends lost 4 bases and 4 bases, in that order; junction bases with no gene match: 10. This CDR3 has 15 residues. CDR1 and CDR2 (germline): SGHTA, FQGNSA. The CDR3 reads CASSYQSGAVYEQYF. The CDR3 nucleotides read TGTGCCAGCAGCTACCAGAGCGGGGCGGTATACGAGCAGTACTTC.

This CDR3 reads CASSPPGRAEAFF. The CDR3 nucleotides read TGTGCCAGCAGTCCCCCCGGGAGGGCTGAAGCTTTCTTT. The rearrangement joins TRBV6-5 to TRBJ1-1, with D unresolved. Trimming took 5 bases from V and 6 from J, leaving 13 bases between them. The CDR3 consists of 13 residues. Germline CDR1 is MNHEY and CDR2 is SVGAGI.

The chain joins TRBV7-2 to TRBJ1-2; unclear D gene. CDR1 and CDR2 from the germline V gene are SGHTA and FQGNSA. V lost 4 bases to trimming and J lost 8 bases, with 14 bases between them. The CDR3 has 13 amino acids. The CDR3 loop reads CASSSGILGGYTF. The CDR3 nucleotides read TGTGCCAGCAGCTCCGGGATCCTCGGGGGCTACACCTTC.

This rearrangement joins TRBV9 to TRBJ2-5, with 11 bases that match TRBD2. J gave up 11 bases and V 4 bases, and 10 bases lay outside the gene matches. Germline assignment: CDR1 SGDLS and CDR2 YYNGEE. The CDR3 length is 14 residues. DNA for the CDR3: TGTGCCAGCAGCCCCGGAACTAGCGGGGGACCTCAGTACTTC. Amino acids: CASSPGTSGGPQYF.

The rearrangement joins TRBV24-1 to TRBJ2-3; 12 bases agree with TRBD2. The CDR3 length is 15 residues. Losses at the gene ends were 2 bases for V and 4 bases for J; bases not matched to a gene: 0. The germline V gene has CDR1 KGHDR and CDR2 SFDVKD. The CDR3 bases are TGTGCCACCAGTGATTCTAGCGGGGGGGCAGATACGCAGTATTTT. This codes for CATSDSSGGADTQYF.

The V call is TRBV5-4, the J call TRBJ1-4, with D possibly TRBD1 on 6 matching bases. In germline, CDR1 is SGHNT, CDR2 YYREEE (reference sequence). With 3 bases removed from V and 8 bases from J, the gap between germline ends came to 14 bases. CDR3 length equals 14 residues. As DNA, the CDR3 is TGTGCCAGCAGCTCACAGGGTGAGGTCGAAAAACTGTTTTTT. Protein product: CASSSQGEVEKLFF.

Here the CDR3 reads CASSQDFKMAVGTQYF. The DNA for the CDR3 is TGTGCCAGCAGCCAAGATTTTAAGATGGCTGTGGGTACGCAGTATTTT. The J gene is TRBJ2-3, the V gene TRBV3-1 (or the pseudogene TRBV3-2); D call uncertain. CDR1 is LGHDT, CDR2 YNNKEL, per germline (reference sequence). This CDR3 contains 16 residues. V lost 0 bases and J lost 8, with 18 bases in between.

This chain's CDR3 is CASSRTPVYTQYF. CDR3 coding DNA: TGTGCCAGCAGCCGGACTCCTGTCTATACGCAGTATTTT. The V call is TRBV6-5, the J call TRBJ2-3; tentatively, D is TRBD2 (5 bases). Germline CDR1 MNHEY, CDR2 SVGAGI. This CDR3 spans 13 amino acids. V was pared by 6 bases and J by 7 bases, with 14 bases between.

The chain links TRBV5-5 to TRBJ2-2; a weak D match, TRBD1 (8 bases). Deletions cut 3 bases from V and 6 bases from J, with 12 bases between. The CDR3 extends over 14 amino acids. Germline V gives CDR1 SGHKS, CDR2 YYEKEE (reference sequence). This chain's CDR3 is CASSWTGRAGELFF. The CDR3 coding sequence is TGTGCCAGCAGCTGGACAGGGAGGGCCGGGGAGCTGTTTTTT.

The J gene is TRBJ1-1, the V gene TRBV4-2; the D is unclear. The ends were cut back, 1 base at V and 3 bases at J, with 12 bases in the middle. Germline V CDR1 and CDR2: LGHNA, YNFKEQ. The CDR3 is 15 amino acids. Here the CDR3 reads CASSQAGSVDTEAFF. In DNA form, the CDR3 reads TGTGCCAGCAGCCAAGCTGGTTCCGTGGACACTGAAGCTTTCTTT.

The V gene is TRBV19, the J gene TRBJ1-1, with a weak D call TRBD1 (6 bases). Germline assignment: CDR1 LNHDA and CDR2 SQIVND (reference sequence). V gave up 7 bases and J gave up 11 bases, with 20 bases separating them. The CDR3 sequence is 13 residues long. The CDR3 DNA reads as TGTGCCAGTACCGGGGGGCCGCATTTAGCGGCTTTCTTT. This codes for CASTGGPHLAAFF.

The V and J genes are TRBV12-3 or TRBV12-4 and TRBJ1-3; D gene uncertain. V was cut by 4 bases and J by 0 bases, with 4 bases left in between. The CDR3 spans 13 residues. CDR3 region: CASSYSSGNTIYF. In nucleotides, the CDR3 is TGTGCCAGCAGTTACAGCTCTGGAAACACCATATATTTT.

This clone is a singleton in its sample. The V gene is TRBV4-1, the J gene TRBJ1-2, with TRBD1 matching 7 bases. Germline V gives CDR1 MGHRA, CDR2 YSYEKL. There are 14 residues in the CDR3. The V gene end was trimmed by 2 bases and the J gene end by 4 bases; junction bases not matched to a gene: 4. CDR3 coding DNA: TGCGCCAGCAGCCAATACAGGGACAGCTATGGCTACACCTTC. Its translation is CASSQYRDSYGYTF.

The rearrangement joins TRBV6-2 or TRBV6-3 to TRBJ2-2; D is perhaps TRBD2 (5 bases). Germline V CDR1 and CDR2: MNHEY, SVGEGT. This CDR3 contains 19 residues. Trimming stripped 3 bases from V and 5 bases from J, with 25 bases between. The CDR3, as DNA: TGTGCCAGCAGTTATTATGGTGGCGGGCCAAGCTGGGAAACCGGGGAGCTGTTTTTT. Translation gives CASSYYGGGPSWETGELFF.

A note on this clone: Other DNA sequences in this specimen translate into the identical CDR3. This chain links TRBV12-3 or TRBV12-4 with TRBJ1-5; D gene uncertain. The CDR3 totals 13 residues. V was cut by 6 bases and J by 2 bases, with 8 bases left in between. CDR3 DNA sequence: TGTGCCAGCAGGGGCACCGGCAATCAGCCCCAGCATTTT. Its translation: CASRGTGNQPQHF.

This chain links TRBV6-2 or TRBV6-3 with TRBJ1-1; D is uncertain. Trimming cost V 2 bases and J 3 bases, with 10 bases left between them. CDR3 length: 14 residues. Germline V lookup: CDR1 MNHEY, CDR2 SVGEGT. Written as DNA, the CDR3 is TGTGCCAGCAGTTACAGGGTTATGGACACTGAAGCTTTCTTT. It yields the protein CASSYRVMDTEAFF.